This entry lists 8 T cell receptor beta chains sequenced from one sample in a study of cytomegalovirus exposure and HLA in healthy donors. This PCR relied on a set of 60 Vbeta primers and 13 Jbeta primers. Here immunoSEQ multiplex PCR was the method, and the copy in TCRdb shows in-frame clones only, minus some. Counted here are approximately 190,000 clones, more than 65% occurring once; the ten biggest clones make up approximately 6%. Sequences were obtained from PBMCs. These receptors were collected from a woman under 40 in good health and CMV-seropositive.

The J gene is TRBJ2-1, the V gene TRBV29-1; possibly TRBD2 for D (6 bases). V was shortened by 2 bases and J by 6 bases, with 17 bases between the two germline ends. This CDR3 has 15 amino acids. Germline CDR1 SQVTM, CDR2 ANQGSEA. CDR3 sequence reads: CSVEKRGMGGNEQFF. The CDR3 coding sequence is TGCAGCGTTGAAAAACGAGGGATGGGGGGCAATGAGCAGTTCTTC.

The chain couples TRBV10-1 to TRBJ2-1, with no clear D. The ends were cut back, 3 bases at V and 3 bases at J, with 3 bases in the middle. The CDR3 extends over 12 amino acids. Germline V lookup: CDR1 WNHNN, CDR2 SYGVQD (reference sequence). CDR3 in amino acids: CASSDIYNEQFF. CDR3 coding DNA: TGCGCCAGCAGTGACATCTACAATGAGCAGTTCTTC.

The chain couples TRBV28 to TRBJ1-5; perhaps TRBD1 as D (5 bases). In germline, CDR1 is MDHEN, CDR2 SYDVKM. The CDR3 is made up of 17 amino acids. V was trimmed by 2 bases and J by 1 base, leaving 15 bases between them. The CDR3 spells CASSLGGSRGSNQPQHF. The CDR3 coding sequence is TGTGCCAGCAGTTTAGGGGGGTCCCGGGGAAGCAATCAGCCCCAGCATTTT.

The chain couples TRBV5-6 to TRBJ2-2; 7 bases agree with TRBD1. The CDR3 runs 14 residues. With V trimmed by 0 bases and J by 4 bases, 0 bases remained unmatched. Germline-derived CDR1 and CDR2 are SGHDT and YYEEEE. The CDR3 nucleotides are TGTGCCAGCAGCTTGGACAGGGGCACCGGGGAGCTGTTTTTT. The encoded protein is CASSLDRGTGELFF.

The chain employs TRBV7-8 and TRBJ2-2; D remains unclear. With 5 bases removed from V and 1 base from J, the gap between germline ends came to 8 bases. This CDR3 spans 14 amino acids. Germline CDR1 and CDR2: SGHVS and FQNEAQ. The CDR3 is CASSLQKNTGELFF. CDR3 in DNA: TGTGCCAGCAGCCTACAGAAGAACACCGGGGAGCTGTTTTTT.

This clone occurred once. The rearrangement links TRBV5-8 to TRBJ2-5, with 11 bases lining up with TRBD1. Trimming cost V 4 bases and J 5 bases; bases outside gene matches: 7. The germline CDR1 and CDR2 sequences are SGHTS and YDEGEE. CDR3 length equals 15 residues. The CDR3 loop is CASSAGQGARETQYF. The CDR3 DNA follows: TGTGCCAGCAGCGCTGGACAGGGGGCACGGGAGACCCAGTACTTC.

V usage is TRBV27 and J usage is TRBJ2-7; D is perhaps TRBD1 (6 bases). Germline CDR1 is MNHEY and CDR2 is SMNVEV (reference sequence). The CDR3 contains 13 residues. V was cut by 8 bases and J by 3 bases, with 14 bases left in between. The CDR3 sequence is CASGPSDSYEQYF. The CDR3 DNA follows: TGTGCCAGCGGTCCCTCGGACAGCTACGAGCAGTACTTC.

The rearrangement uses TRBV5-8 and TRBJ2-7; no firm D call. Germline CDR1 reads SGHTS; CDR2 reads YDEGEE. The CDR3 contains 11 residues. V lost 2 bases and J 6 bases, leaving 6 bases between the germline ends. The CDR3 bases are TGTGCCAGCAGCTTTAACTCCGAGCAGTACTTC. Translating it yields CASSFNSEQYF.